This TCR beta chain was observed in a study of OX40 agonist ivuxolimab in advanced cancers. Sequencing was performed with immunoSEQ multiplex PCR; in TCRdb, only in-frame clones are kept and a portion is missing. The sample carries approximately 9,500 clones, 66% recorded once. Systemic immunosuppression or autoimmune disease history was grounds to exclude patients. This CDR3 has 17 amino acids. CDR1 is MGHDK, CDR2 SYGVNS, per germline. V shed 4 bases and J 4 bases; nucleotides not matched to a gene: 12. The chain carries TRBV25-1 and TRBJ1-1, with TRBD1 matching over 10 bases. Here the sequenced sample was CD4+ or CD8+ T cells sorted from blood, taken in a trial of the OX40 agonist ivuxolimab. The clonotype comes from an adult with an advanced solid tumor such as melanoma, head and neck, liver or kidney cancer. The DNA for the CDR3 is TGTGCCAGCAGTGCTTCCGGGACAGGGGCTTTGCGCACTGAAGCTTTCTTT. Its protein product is CASSASGTGALRTEAFF.